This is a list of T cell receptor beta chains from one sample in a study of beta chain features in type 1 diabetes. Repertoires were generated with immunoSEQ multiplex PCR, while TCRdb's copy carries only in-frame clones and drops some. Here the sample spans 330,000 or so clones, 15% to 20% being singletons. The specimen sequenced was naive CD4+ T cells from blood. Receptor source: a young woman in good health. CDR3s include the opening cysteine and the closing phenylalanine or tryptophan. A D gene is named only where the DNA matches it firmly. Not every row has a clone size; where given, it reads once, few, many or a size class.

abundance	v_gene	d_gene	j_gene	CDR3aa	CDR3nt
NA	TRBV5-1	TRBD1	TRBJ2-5	CASSLQGNQETQYF	TGCGCCAGCAGCTTACAGGGGAACCAAGAGACCCAGTACTTC
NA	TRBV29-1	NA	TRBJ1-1	CSVDEKYNTEAFF	TGCAGCGTTGATGAGAAATACAACACTGAAGCTTTCTTT
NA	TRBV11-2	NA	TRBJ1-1	CASSLDRGIHTEAFF	TGTGCCAGCAGCTTAGATAGAGGGATACACACTGAAGCTTTCTTT
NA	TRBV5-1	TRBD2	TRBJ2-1	CASSPGTSGNEQFF	TGCGCCAGCAGCCCCGGGACTAGCGGCAATGAGCAGTTCTTC
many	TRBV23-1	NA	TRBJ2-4	CASSPPGRAKNIQYF	TGCGCCAGCAGTCCCCCAGGGCGCGCCAAAAACATTCAGTACTTC
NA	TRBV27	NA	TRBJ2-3	CASTSTDTQYF	TGTGCCAGCACTAGCACAGATACGCAGTATTTT
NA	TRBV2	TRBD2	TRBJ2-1	CASALSRGGDEQFF	TGTGCCAGCGCACTTTCACGGGGGGGGGATGAGCAGTTCTTC
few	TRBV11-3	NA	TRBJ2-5	CASSSAGSQYF	TGTGCCAGCAGCTCCGCAGGAAGCCAGTACTTC
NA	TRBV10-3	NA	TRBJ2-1	CAISESGPWRGGEQFF	TGTGCCATCAGTGAGTCTGGACCTTGGAGGGGTGGTGAGCAGTTCTTC
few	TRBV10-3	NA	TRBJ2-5	CAISESGSRETQYF	TGTGCCATCAGTGAGTCGGGCTCCCGGGAGACCCAGTACTTC
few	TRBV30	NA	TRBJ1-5	CAWEPKQGDQPQHF	TGTGCCTGGGAACCGAAACAGGGAGATCAGCCCCAGCATTTT
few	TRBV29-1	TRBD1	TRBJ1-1	CSVVGTDEAFF	TGCAGCGTTGTTGGGACAGATGAAGCTTTCTTT
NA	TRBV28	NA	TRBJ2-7	CASSLLGGSYEQYF	TGTGCCAGCAGTTTATTGGGAGGTTCCTACGAGCAGTACTTC
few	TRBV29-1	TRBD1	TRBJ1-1	CSVAFRAGGIQAFF	TGCAGCGTTGCATTTAGGGCAGGGGGAATTCAAGCTTTCTTT
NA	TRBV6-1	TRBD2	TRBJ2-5	CASREATSGETGTQYF	TGTGCCAGCAGGGAAGCGACTAGCGGGGAAACGGGAACCCAGTACTTC
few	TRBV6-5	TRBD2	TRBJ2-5	CASSSGLASQETQYF	TGTGCCAGCAGCTCCGGACTAGCTTCGCAAGAGACCCAGTACTTC
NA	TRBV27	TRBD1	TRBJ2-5	CASKRQGGETQYF	TGTGCCAGCAAAAGACAGGGTGGAGAGACCCAGTACTTC
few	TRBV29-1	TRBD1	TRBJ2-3	CSVELGTADTQYF	TGCAGCGTTGAGCTAGGGACAGCAGATACGCAGTATTTT
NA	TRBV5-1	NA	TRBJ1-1	CASSRWIQDTEAFF	TGCGCCAGCAGCCGTTGGATACAGGACACTGAAGCTTTCTTT
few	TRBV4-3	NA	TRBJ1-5	CASSQDQGPGQPQHF	TGCGCCAGCAGCCAAGACCAGGGCCCAGGTCAGCCCCAGCATTTT
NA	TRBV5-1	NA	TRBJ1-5	CASSLGGGASNQPQHF	TGCGCCAGCAGCTTGGGCGGAGGGGCCAGCAATCAGCCCCAGCATTTT
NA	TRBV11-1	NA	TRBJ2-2	CASSLNSENTGELFF	TGTGCCAGCAGCTTGAATAGCGAGAACACCGGGGAGCTGTTTTTT
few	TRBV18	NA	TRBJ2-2	CASSPSRGDTGELFF	TGTGCCAGCTCACCGAGCAGGGGCGATACCGGGGAGCTGTTTTTT
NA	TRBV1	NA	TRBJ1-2	CTSSQGHSGYTF	TGCACCAGCAGCCAAGGGCATTCGGGCTACACCTTC
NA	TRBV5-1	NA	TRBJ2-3	CASSLAAGGTDTQYF	TGCGCCAGCAGCTTGGCCGCCGGGGGCACAGATACGCAGTATTTT
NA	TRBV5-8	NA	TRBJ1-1	CASSLNRGYTEAFF	TGTGCCAGCAGCTTGAACAGAGGGTACACTGAAGCTTTCTTT
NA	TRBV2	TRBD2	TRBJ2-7	CASSSSGSATYEQYF	TGTGCCAGCAGTTCTAGCGGGAGCGCAACCTACGAGCAGTACTTC
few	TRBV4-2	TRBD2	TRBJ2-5	CASSQDRFAGDQYF	TGTGCCAGCAGCCAAGATCGGTTCGCGGGGGACCAGTACTTC